The 29 T cell receptor beta chains below come from one sample, sequenced in a study of blood T cell repertoires in COVID-19. This table comes from immunoSEQ multiplex PCR, and its TCRdb copy is limited to in-frame clones, with some not included. This sample carries about 49,000 clones, roughly 79% of them seen once, and the ten largest clones take about a fifth. What was sequenced was peripheral blood. These receptors all come from a woman aged 80 or older with COVID-19, enrolled during active disease.

This clone came up a few times. The genes are TRBV24-1 and TRBJ2-5; a possible D gene is TRBD2 (5 bases). Trimming removed 3 bases at V and 4 bases at J, with 11 bases between. Germline loops: CDR1 KGHDR, CDR2 SFDVKD. The CDR3 is 14 amino acids. The CDR3 coding sequence is TGTGCCACCAGTGATCCGCATCGGGGAGAGACCCAGTACTTC. Protein sequence: CATSDPHRGETQYF.

The chain has TRBV5-1 and TRBJ1-6, with D possibly being TRBD1 (6 bases). V gave up 0 bases and J gave up 7 bases, with 14 bases separating them. The V gene's germline CDR1 is SGHRS and CDR2 YFSETQ. The CDR3 is 16 amino acids. CDR3 in amino acids: CASSLASQGFNSPLHF. The CDR3 bases are TGCGCCAGCAGCTTGGCCTCGCAGGGGTTCAATTCACCCCTCCACTTT.

This chain connects TRBV24-1 to TRBJ2-1; the match to TRBD2 covers 13 bases. Trimming at V came to 7 bases and at J to 7 bases, leaving 6 bases not matched to a gene. The V gene's germline CDR1 is KGHDR and CDR2 SFDVKD. There are 15 residues in the CDR3. The CDR3 DNA is TGTGCCACCAGCACCGGGACTAGCGGGATAAATGAGCAGTTCTTC. Its protein is CATSTGTSGINEQFF.

The chain links TRBV12-5 to TRBJ2-1, with D possibly being TRBD1 (5 bases). CDR1 and CDR2 (germline): LGHNT, FRNRAP. The CDR3 loop spans 12 amino acids. V lost 6 bases and J 9 bases, leaving 12 bases between the germline ends. CDR3 sequence: CASGQQQGEQFF. In DNA form, the CDR3 reads TGTGCTAGTGGCCAACAGCAGGGTGAGCAGTTCTTC.

This chain joins TRBV25-1 and TRBJ1-5; D is ambiguous. The CDR3 contains 13 residues. Per the germline V gene, CDR1 is MGHDK and CDR2 is SYGVNS. V lost 4 bases, J lost 4 bases, and 8 bases lay in between. The CDR3 spells CASSVDLNQPQHF. CDR3 nucleotides: TGTGCCAGCAGTGTTGACTTGAATCAGCCCCAGCATTTT.

The chain carries TRBV4-1 and TRBJ2-5; 7 nucleotides agree with TRBD2. The ends lost 3 bases at V and 3 bases at J; junction bases unmatched: 7. The CDR3 is 15 amino acids. The germline gives CDR1 MGHRA, CDR2 YSYEKL. Here the CDR3 reads CASSHSGVEEETQYF. In nucleotides, the CDR3 is TGCGCCAGCAGCCACAGCGGGGTAGAGGAAGAGACCCAGTACTTC.

The J gene is TRBJ2-1, the V gene TRBV20-1; D gene ambiguous. There are 12 residues in the CDR3. Trimming removed 3 bases at V and 5 bases at J, with 8 bases between. Germline V gene lookup returns CDR1 DFQATT and CDR2 SNEGSKA (reference sequence). The CDR3 spells CSASSSDNEQFF. CDR3 nucleotide sequence: TGCAGTGCTAGTTCCAGCGACAATGAGCAGTTCTTC.

The rearrangement joins TRBV11-1 to TRBJ1-1; D possibly corresponds to TRBD1 (5 bases). The CDR3 spans 15 residues. V shed 7 bases and J shed 1 base, with 16 bases lying between them. The germline gives CDR1 SGHAT, CDR2 FQDESV (reference sequence). This CDR3 reads CASISNLQGNTEAFF. In DNA, the CDR3 is TGTGCCAGCATCTCCAATTTGCAGGGGAACACTGAAGCTTTCTTT.

The chain recombines TRBV6-5 with TRBJ1-5; TRBD1 aligns across 8 bases. The V gene end was trimmed by 6 bases and the J gene end by 3 bases; junction bases not matched to a gene: 7. The germline V gene has CDR1 MNHEY and CDR2 SVGAGI. This CDR3 comprises 15 residues. CDR3 amino acids: CASRTGQGNNQPQHF. In DNA, the CDR3 is TGTGCCAGCAGAACCGGACAGGGAAACAATCAGCCCCAGCATTTT.

The chain couples TRBV3-1 (or the pseudogene TRBV3-2) to TRBJ2-7, with 9 bases matching TRBD2. The J segment lost 6 bases and the V segment lost 1 base, leaving 7 bases of the junction unmatched. The CDR3 runs 15 residues. Germline V gene data show CDR1 as LGHDT and CDR2 as YNNKEL (reference sequence). The CDR3: CASSQGAGGPLEQYF. The CDR3 DNA reads as TGTGCCAGCAGCCAAGGTGCGGGAGGGCCTCTCGAGCAGTACTTC.

The rearrangement links TRBV12-3 or TRBV12-4 to TRBJ2-7; the D gene is possibly TRBD1 (6 bases). This CDR3 contains 13 residues. The V and J ends lost 0 bases and 9 bases respectively, with 12 bases between them. CDR3 sequence: CASSLAAQGRQYF. The CDR3 region has the DNA TGTGCCAGCAGTTTAGCGGCTCAGGGGAGGCAGTACTTC.

In its sample, this clone was seen a few times. The genes are TRBV18 and TRBJ2-2; 14 bases fit TRBD2. The CDR3 runs to 16 residues. The germline V gene encodes CDR1 KGHSH and CDR2 LQKENI. V trimming: 5 bases; J trimming: 2 bases; junction bases outside the gene matches: 1. DNA of the CDR3: TGTGCCAGCTCAGGGACTAGCGGGAGTAACACCGGGGAGCTGTTTTTT. Protein sequence: CASSGTSGSNTGELFF.

The chain joins TRBV5-1 to TRBJ2-3; 8 bases agree with TRBD2. CDR3 length: 16 amino acids. The V and J ends lost 0 bases and 2 bases, in that order; junction bases with no gene match: 5. The germline V gene encodes CDR1 SGHRS and CDR2 YFSETQ. CDR3 coding DNA: TGCGCCAGCAGCTTGGTCGGGAGGGCACCCACAGATACGCAGTATTTT. Translation gives CASSLVGRAPTDTQYF.

The rearrangement uses TRBV24-1 and TRBJ2-1; unclear D gene. The CDR3 has 15 residues. The ends were cut back, 0 bases at V and 5 bases at J, with 10 bases in the middle. Germline values: CDR1 KGHDR, CDR2 SFDVKD. In DNA form, the CDR3 reads TGTGCCACCAGTGATTTGGAATACAGAGACAATGAGCAGTTCTTC. Protein product: CATSDLEYRDNEQFF.

This clone was seen a single time. The J gene is TRBJ1-5, the V gene TRBV6-1; no firm D call. Trimming took 2 bases from V and 1 from J, leaving 9 bases between them. This CDR3 contains 15 residues. Germline V gene sequence: CDR1 MNHNS, CDR2 SASEGT. CDR3 in amino acids: CASSETTWSNQPQHF. As DNA, the CDR3 is TGTGCCAGCAGTGAAACGACATGGAGCAATCAGCCCCAGCATTTT.

The gene calls are TRBV27 and TRBJ1-1; the match to TRBD1 covers 8 bases. V gave up 6 bases and J gave up 7 bases; unmatched junction bases: 7. CDR3 length equals 13 residues. The V gene's germline CDR1 is MNHEY and CDR2 SMNVEV (reference sequence). CDR3 nucleotide sequence: TGTGCCAGCAGCCCCGGGACAGGAGTTGAAGCTTTCTTT. Its translation is CASSPGTGVEAFF.

The chain joins TRBV19 to TRBJ1-1; 8 nucleotides align to TRBD1. Germline lookup yields CDR1 LNHDA and CDR2 SQIVND (reference sequence). The CDR3 contains 16 residues. V lost 8 bases, J lost 5 bases, and 16 bases stayed unmatched. This chain's CDR3 is CASVRGARGRGTEAFF. Here the CDR3 DNA reads TGTGCCAGTGTGAGAGGTGCCAGGGGGCGCGGGACTGAAGCTTTCTTT. Drawing the rest from reference TRBV19 and TRBJ1-1, the complete variable domain is DGGITQSPKYLFRKEGQNVTLSCEQNLNHDAMYWYRQDPGQGLRLIYYSQIVNDFQKGDIAEGYSVSREKKESFPLTVTSAQKNPTAFYLCASVRGARGRGTEAFFGQGTRLTVV.

This clone was found a few times. CDR3 bases: TGTGCCAGCAGACGAGGACAGGGGCCGACTGAAGCTTTCTTT. Residues: CASRRGQGPTEAFF. The V gene is TRBV6-5, the J gene TRBJ1-1; 9 nucleotides match TRBD1. Looked up from germline, CDR1 is MNHEY and CDR2 is SVGAGI. The CDR3 totals 14 residues. Trimming at V came to 6 bases and at J to 5 bases, leaving 7 bases not matched to a gene.

This clone was picked up a small number of times. The chain couples TRBV30 to TRBJ1-6; D not resolved. Germline V CDR1 and CDR2: GTSNPN, SVGIG (reference sequence). Between the trimmed V and J ends, which lost 0 bases and 12 bases, there was a span of 15 bases. This CDR3 is built from 14 residues. Written as DNA, the CDR3 is TGTGCCTGGAGTGTTCGCCGAACAGATCGACCCCTCCACTTT. It specifies CAWSVRRTDRPLHF.

The chain carries TRBV4-1 and TRBJ2-7; D is possibly TRBD1 (6 bases). In germline, CDR1 is MGHRA, CDR2 YSYEKL. With 2 bases removed from V and 2 bases from J, the gap between germline ends came to 10 bases. CDR3 length equals 14 residues. The DNA of the CDR3 is TGCGCCAGCAGCCAACAGGGGAGCCCCTACGAGCAGTACTTC. Its translation is CASSQQGSPYEQYF.

The V call is TRBV19, the J call TRBJ1-1; D is perhaps TRBD1 (6 bases). The CDR3 has 14 residues. CDR1 is LNHDA, CDR2 SQIVND, per germline (reference sequence). V lost 6 bases and J 4 bases, leaving 15 bases between the germline ends. Here the CDR3 DNA reads TGTGCCAGTAGCTCACAGGGCCTGATCACTGAAGCTTTCTTT. Translation gives CASSSQGLITEAFF. Supplemented by reference TRBV19 and TRBJ1-1, the full variable domain reads DGGITQSPKYLFRKEGQNVTLSCEQNLNHDAMYWYRQDPGQGLRLIYYSQIVNDFQKGDIAEGYSVSREKKESFPLTVTSAQKNPTAFYLCASSSQGLITEAFFGQGTRLTVV.

The chain recombines TRBV3-1 (or the pseudogene TRBV3-2) with TRBJ2-5, with TRBD2 identical over 14 bases. Germline trimming cut 5 bases from V and 5 bases from J; bases unmatched to any gene: 13. This CDR3 has 18 residues. From germline, CDR1 is LGHDT and CDR2 YNNKEL (reference sequence). CDR3 sequence: CASSSGGTSGRFWETQYF. The CDR3 bases are TGTGCCAGCAGCTCAGGGGGGACTAGCGGGAGATTTTGGGAGACCCAGTACTTC.

The V and J genes are TRBV10-2 and TRBJ1-1; TRBD1 agrees at 7 bases. The junction had 0 bases not matched to a gene; V was cut back by 1 base and J by 1 base. Germline lookup yields CDR1 WSHSY and CDR2 SAAADI. The CDR3 consists of 14 residues. In DNA form, the CDR3 reads TGCGCCAGCAGTGAGTACAGGGGGAACACTGAAGCTTTCTTT. Its protein is CASSEYRGNTEAFF.

This chain links TRBV21-1 with TRBJ2-5; the listed D gene, TRBD1, was not tested against the DNA. TRBV21-1 is marked as a pseudogene. This CDR3 is built from 15 residues. CDR3 protein: CASSNGTGWGETQYF. The CDR3 region has the DNA TGTGCCAGCAGCAACGGGACAGGGTGGGGAGAGACCCAGTACTTC.

The genes are TRBV18 and TRBJ1-4; D is perhaps TRBD1 (5 bases). CDR3 length equals 15 residues. Per the germline V gene, CDR1 is KGHSH and CDR2 is LQKENI. The V and J ends lost 2 bases and 8 bases respectively, with 15 bases between them. CDR3 sequence: CASSPKITGEEKLFF. The CDR3 DNA reads TGTGCCAGCTCACCAAAGATAACGGGGGAGGAAAAACTGTTTTTT.

The chain is built from TRBV19 and TRBJ2-5, with D perhaps matching TRBD2 (5 bases). In germline, CDR1 is LNHDA, CDR2 SQIVND (reference sequence). V was trimmed by 1 base and J by 5 bases, leaving 14 bases between them. This CDR3 is 15 amino acids long. The CDR3 spells CASSIGNGDSETQYF. The CDR3 DNA reads as TGTGCCAGTAGTATAGGGAACGGGGATTCGGAGACCCAGTACTTC.

This sequence joins TRBV28 and TRBJ1-5; TRBD1 aligns across 7 bases. Unmatched junction bases numbered 8, after V lost 6 bases and J lost 9 bases. Looked up from germline, CDR1 is MDHEN and CDR2 is SYDVKM. The CDR3 extends over 13 amino acids. CDR3 coding DNA: TGTGCCAGCAGCCGGGACAGCCTTCGGCCCCAGCATTTT. Its translation is CASSRDSLRPQHF. Complete variable domain (other parts from reference TRBV28 and TRBJ1-5): DVKVTQSSRYLVKRTGEKVFLECVQDMDHENMFWYRQDPGLGLRLIYFSYDVKMKEKGDIPEGYSVSREKKERFSLILESASTNQTSMYLCASSRDSLRPQHFGDGTRLSIL.

CDR3 amino acids: CASSQRQAMLPSEQYF. The CDR3 DNA reads as TGTGCCAGCAGCCAGCGACAGGCCATGTTGCCGAGTGAGCAGTACTTC. This chain connects TRBV7-6 to TRBJ2-7; possibly TRBD1 for D (6 bases). This CDR3 contains 16 residues. Germline V gene lookup returns CDR1 SGHVS and CDR2 FNYEAQ. V was cut by 5 bases and J by 7 bases, with 24 bases left in between.

The J gene is TRBJ1-5, the V gene TRBV15, with 8 bases aligning to TRBD1. The ends lost 1 base at V and 6 bases at J; junction bases unmatched: 2. The CDR3 has 14 amino acids. Germline V gene data show CDR1 as LNHNV and CDR2 as YYDKDF (reference sequence). Written as DNA, the CDR3 is TGTGCCACCAGCAGAGGGACAGGGTTTCAGCCCCAGCATTTT. Translated, it gives CATSRGTGFQPQHF.